The 16 T cell receptor beta chains listed next were all sequenced from one sample in a study of T cell responses to AZD1222 COVID-19 vaccine. Clones were read by immunoSEQ multiplex PCR, and TCRdb kept only the in-frame ones, dropping some. The repertoire includes 100,000 to 150,000 clones, approximately 91% of them detected once, and around 1% sits in the top ten. Material: peripheral blood, obtained 28 days after the second AZD1222 dose. Receptors originate from an adult who received the AZD1222 COVID-19 vaccine.

With regard to this clone: This same CDR3 is encoded by further DNA sequences in the sample. The V call is TRBV5-1, the J call TRBJ1-4; D is possibly TRBD1 (5 bases). This CDR3 contains 14 residues. Germline CDR1 and CDR2: SGHRS and YFSETQ. Trimming took 0 bases from V and 5 from J, leaving 8 bases between them. The CDR3 nucleotides are TGCGCCAGCAGCTTGGGGGGCCCGAATGAAAAACTGTTTTTT. Encoded protein: CASSLGGPNEKLFF.

The V and J genes are TRBV3-1 (or the pseudogene TRBV3-2) and TRBJ2-7; unclear D gene. The V end was cut by 1 base, the J end by 6 bases, with 4 bases between. The V gene's germline CDR1 is LGHDT and CDR2 YNNKEL (reference sequence). This CDR3 spans 11 amino acids. The CDR3 DNA follows: TGTGCCAGCAGCCAAGTGGGCGAGCAGTACTTC. Protein: CASSQVGEQYF.

This chain links TRBV9 with TRBJ2-7; D perhaps matches TRBD2 (6 bases). The CDR3 has 16 amino acids. The V end was cut by 0 bases, the J end by 3 bases, with 16 bases between. Looked up from germline, CDR1 is SGDLS and CDR2 is YYNGEE. The CDR3 DNA reads TGTGCCAGCAGCGTAGGTTTGCCCCTGGAGGGCTACGAGCAGTACTTC. It codes for CASSVGLPLEGYEQYF.

The rearrangement joins TRBV27 to TRBJ1-6; maybe TRBD1 (6 bases). V lost 3 bases and J 5 bases, leaving 11 bases between the germline ends. Germline CDR1 reads MNHEY; CDR2 reads SMNVEV (reference sequence). The CDR3 covers 15 residues. As DNA, the CDR3 is TGTGCCAGCAGTTTCGGGGGACATAATAATTCACCCCTCCACTTT. Protein product: CASSFGGHNNSPLHF.

This chain links TRBV5-1 with TRBJ1-3, with D perhaps TRBD1 (5 bases). The germline gives CDR1 SGHRS, CDR2 YFSETQ. The CDR3 consists of 13 residues. Trimming removed 7 bases from V and 2 bases from J, with 10 bases in between. The CDR3 DNA sequence: TGCGCCAGCTCGGCAGGGCCTGGAAACACCATATATTTT. The encoded protein is CASSAGPGNTIYF.

The V gene is TRBV28, the J gene TRBJ2-1; 8 positions match TRBD1. Germline V CDR1 and CDR2: MDHEN, SYDVKM. With 6 bases clipped from V and 9 bases from J, the junction kept 13 bases outside the gene matches. CDR3 length: 15 residues. The CDR3 DNA reads as TGTGCCAGCAGCTCCCTAGGACAGGGCAATTTTGAGCAGTTCTTC. Its translation is CASSSLGQGNFEQFF.

This chain uses TRBV5-1 with TRBJ1-3; D is ambiguous. V was cut by 4 bases and J by 0 bases, with 11 bases left in between. The germline gives CDR1 SGHRS, CDR2 YFSETQ. The CDR3 is made up of 15 amino acids. CDR3: CASSAGVHSGNTIYF. In DNA form, the CDR3 reads TGCGCCAGCAGCGCCGGGGTCCACTCTGGAAACACCATATATTTT.

The table lists this clone with a count of one. DNA for the CDR3: TGTGCCTGGAGTGTAAGGCCATCTGGCGGGACCCAGTACTTC. Translation gives CAWSVRPSGGTQYF. This chain joins TRBV30 and TRBJ2-5; D uncertain. Per the germline V gene, CDR1 is GTSNPN and CDR2 is SVGIG (reference sequence). Trimming shortened V by 0 bases and J by 7 bases, and 15 bases separated the two germline ends. CDR3 length: 14 amino acids. Full variable domain (outside the CDR3, taken from reference TRBV30 and TRBJ2-5): SQTIHQWPATLVQPVGSPLSLECTVEGTSNPNLYWYRQAAGRGLQLLFYSVGIGQISSEVPQNLSASRPQDRQFILSSKKLLLSDSGFYLCAWSVRPSGGTQYFGPGTRLLVL.

This chain joins TRBV7-9 and TRBJ2-1; 8 nucleotides agree with TRBD1. The CDR3 loop spans 15 amino acids. The V and J ends lost 3 bases and 3 bases, in that order; junction bases with no gene match: 4. The germline gives CDR1 SEHNR, CDR2 FQNEAQ (reference sequence). Here the CDR3 DNA reads TGTGCCAGCAGCTTCCGGGACAGGTACTACAATGAGCAGTTCTTC. Amino acids: CASSFRDRYYNEQFF.

The V call is TRBV6-5, the J call TRBJ2-7; 8 nucleotides align to TRBD1. J gave up 0 bases and V 3 bases, and 7 bases lay outside the gene matches. The V gene's germline CDR1 is MNHEY and CDR2 SVGAGI. The CDR3 has 16 residues. The CDR3 DNA sequence: TGTGCCAGCAGTTATTCTCGGGACAGGAGCTCCTACGAGCAGTACTTC. Translation: CASSYSRDRSSYEQYF.

The rearrangement uses TRBV7-8 and TRBJ1-4; 11 positions agree with TRBD1. Trimming took 5 bases from V and 1 from J; bases not matched to a gene: 3. Germline CDR1 and CDR2: SGHVS and FQNEAQ. The CDR3 loop spans 16 amino acids. Here the CDR3 reads CASSTDRGQTNEKLFF. CDR3 DNA sequence: TGTGCCAGCAGCACGGACAGGGGGCAAACTAATGAAAAACTGTTTTTT.

This chain joins TRBV11-2 and TRBJ1-2; D is perhaps TRBD1 (5 bases). The CDR3 sequence is 14 residues long. CDR1 SGHAT and CDR2 FQNNGV come from the germline V gene. The V and J ends lost 7 bases and 4 bases respectively, with 16 bases between them. The CDR3 DNA is TGTGCCAGCAACCTACTCACAGGCTCCTATGGCTACACCTTC. This translates into CASNLLTGSYGYTF.

The chain has TRBV5-1 and TRBJ2-5, with 10 bases fitting TRBD1. The CDR3 totals 15 residues. Germline V CDR1 and CDR2: SGHRS, YFSETQ. V shed 3 bases, J shed 2 bases, and the junction held 4 bases outside the gene matches. This CDR3 reads CASSSTGGLQETQYF. The CDR3 nucleotides read TGCGCCAGCAGCTCGACAGGGGGCCTACAAGAGACCCAGTACTTC. Looking up the rest from reference TRBV5-1 and TRBJ2-5 gives the full variable domain: KAGVTQTPRYLIKTRGQQVTLSCSPISGHRSVSWYQQTPGQGLQFLFEYFSETQRNKGNFPGRFSGRQFSNSRSEMNVSTLELGDSALYLCASSSTGGLQETQYFGPGTRLLVL.

The genes are TRBV19 and TRBJ2-3, with TRBD2 matching over 8 bases. The CDR3 has 15 amino acids. CDR1 LNHDA and CDR2 SQIVND come from the germline V gene (reference sequence). The V and J ends lost 4 bases and 10 bases, in that order; junction bases with no gene match: 13. The CDR3 DNA sequence: TGTGCCAGTAGTAAAGGAGCGGGGGCCCCCCCCGCGCAGTATTTT. This sequence encodes CASSKGAGAPPAQYF. Full variable domain (remainder filled in from reference TRBV19 and TRBJ2-3): DGGITQSPKYLFRKEGQNVTLSCEQNLNHDAMYWYRQDPGQGLRLIYYSQIVNDFQKGDIAEGYSVSREKKESFPLTVTSAQKNPTAFYLCASSKGAGAPPAQYFGPGTRLTVL.

The CDR3 DNA sequence: TGTGCCAGAAGCTTGGATCCGGGTAGCAATCAGCCCCAGCATTTT. It yields the protein CARSLDPGSNQPQHF. The chain carries TRBV5-3 and TRBJ1-5; no reliable D call. TRBV5-3 falls under the ORF class, with uncertain function. The CDR3 has 15 amino acids. Trimming took 0 bases from V and 0 from J, leaving 7 bases between them.

The CDR3 region is CASSARQETQYF. CDR3 DNA sequence: TGTGCCAGCAGCGCCCGGCAAGAGACCCAGTACTTC. This chain connects TRBV3-1 (or the pseudogene TRBV3-2) to TRBJ2-5, with D uncertain. The germline V gene encodes CDR1 LGHDT and CDR2 YNNKEL (reference sequence). The V and J ends lost 5 bases and 2 bases respectively, with 6 bases between them. The CDR3 runs 12 residues.